This T cell receptor beta chain was profiled in a study of shared clonotypes between healthy human individuals. Study summary: CD8 memory received one plate per donor, CD8 naive two, CD4 memory three and CD4 naive three.

A word on this clone: Its matching antigen is unknown.

Per germline, CDR1 SGHRS and CDR2 YFSETQ. CDR3 size: 17 residues. V lost 4 bases, J lost 7 bases, and 14 bases stayed unmatched. The method was immunoSEQ multiplex PCR; TCRdb's version includes in-frame clones alone and lacks a portion of them. Of about 980,000 clones detected, 76% appear once; the ten largest clones hold approximately 1.5%. Points from the study as a whole: Though the depth was large, rarefaction showed that sorted-subset sequencing was incomplete.

This TCR came from a man aged 18 to 29 in good health. Sequencing was performed on memory CD4+ T cells sorted from blood. This sample's subset: CD45RA-negative fraction. The chain uses TRBV5-1 and TRBJ2-1, with TRBD2 identical over 10 bases. CDR3 residues: CASSPWPSGGRGNEQFF. CDR3 coding DNA: TGCGCCAGCAGCCCCTGGCCTAGCGGGGGCAGGGGGAATGAGCAGTTCTTC.